This TCR beta chain was documented in a study of blood T cell repertoires in COVID-19. Assay: immunoSEQ multiplex PCR; the TCRdb copy retains only in-frame clones and omits some. The table lists a few hundred thousand clones, under 90% of them singletons. The CDR3 runs 15 residues. The V and J ends lost 0 bases and 5 bases respectively, with 13 bases between them. The V gene's germline CDR1 is MNHEY and CDR2 SVGAGI. This clone occurred a few times. This chain connects TRBV6-5 to TRBJ2-5; D is unclear. This TCR was sampled from a man between 50 and 59 years old with acute or convalescent COVID-19. The sequencing input was peripheral blood. CDR3 sequence reads: CASSYSSRSFETQYF. The CDR3 nucleotides are TGTGCCAGCAGTTACTCGAGTAGAAGCTTCGAGACCCAGTACTTC.